This TCR beta chain derives from a study of cytomegalovirus exposure and HLA in healthy donors. The PCR ran on 60 Vbeta and 13 Jbeta primers. Sequencing used immunoSEQ multiplex PCR; TCRdb keeps in-frame clones, though not all of them. Of approximately 150,000 clones in the sample, over 75% were seen once. As for this clone: The target antigen is unknown.

Germline V gene lookup returns CDR1 SGHTA and CDR2 FQGTGA. This CDR3 is 13 amino acids long. With 6 bases removed from V and 5 bases from J, the gap between germline ends came to 13 bases. Study-level findings and limits: It was reported in a later analysis that an Asian-associated ancestry cluster showed fewer N-insertions than the roughly 710-donor mean. Most TCR beta V segments were productive about 90% or about 30% of the time in an earlier analysis. Because they were indistinguishable, some V segments, including TRBV6-2 and TRBV6-3, were excluded.

This receptor was taken from a woman in her twenties or thirties in good health and CMV-seronegative. The specimen was PBMCs. This sequence joins TRBV7-3 and TRBJ2-5, with a possible D match to TRBD1 (6 bases). CDR3 bases: TGTGCCAGCAGTTCAGGGGAGTTGGAGACCCAGTACTTC. Protein sequence: CASSSGELETQYF.